One T cell receptor beta chain is described in this entry. What it recognizes is unknown. Germline V gene data show CDR1 as SEHNR and CDR2 as FQNEAQ (reference sequence). The trim removed 5 bases at V and 5 bases at J, leaving 10 bases unmatched. The CDR3 is made up of 17 amino acids. One entry per CDR3 protein results from TCRdb running MiXCR on the reads. Of some 680,000 distinct CDR3 sequences in the sample, approximately 34% were seen once. The record originates from a study of T cell repertoires in cytomegalovirus infection. General study points: Within the response measured ex vivo, HLA-C-restricted CMV-specific TCR beta clonotypes were dominant.

This receptor was identified in a human donor in good health (CMV status not recorded). Some clones in this sample may be carry-over from other donors' samples. Material: PBMCs. This sequence joins TRBV7-9 and TRBJ2-4; TRBD2 matches 12 bases. Written as DNA, the CDR3 is TGTGCCAGCAGCCCCTCCCCTAGCGGGAGGGCCGAAAACATTCAGTACTTC. It yields the protein CASSPSPSGRAENIQYF. The entire variable domain, with the rest obtained from reference TRBV7-9 and TRBJ2-4, is as follows: DTGVSQNPRHKITKRGQNVTFRCDPISEHNRLYWYRQTLGQGPEFLTYFQNEAQLEKSRLLSDRFSAERPKGSFSTLEIQRTEQGDSAMYLCASSPSPSGRAENIQYFGAGTRLSVL.